The 6 T cell receptor beta chains listed next were all sequenced from one sample in a study of human T cells and chemical hapten exposure. Time point meaning: patch test 2, 6 weeks after DPC sensitization. Treatment reported: therapeutic diphenylcyclopropenone sensitization with weekly scalp DPC. MiXCR, applied by TCRdb to the RACE reads, yields one record per CDR3 protein. Of fewer than 80,000 distinct CDR3 sequences listed, 10% are singletons. The sequencing used whole blood, collected in connection with sensitization to the hapten diphenylcyclopropenone (DPC). These receptors all come from a woman between 50 and 59 years old with alopecia areata. Some clones in this sample may be carry-over from other donors' samples.

This clonotype occurred a few times. The chain joins TRBV27 to TRBJ1-2; 7 nucleotides agree with TRBD1. Unmatched junction bases numbered 6, after V lost 5 bases and J lost 6 bases. From germline, CDR1 is MNHEY and CDR2 SMNVEV (reference sequence). This CDR3 comprises 13 residues. CDR3 in DNA: TGTGCCAGCAGTCCACAGGGGCAGAATGGCTACACCTTC. Amino acid sequence: CASSPQGQNGYTF.

This clonotype was seen many times. This chain connects TRBV30 to TRBJ2-1; the D gene is possibly TRBD2 (5 bases). The CDR3 loop spans 14 amino acids. CDR1 is GTSNPN and CDR2 is SVGIG in the germline V gene (reference sequence). V lost 3 bases, J lost 1 base, and 10 bases lay in between. In DNA form, the CDR3 reads TGTGCCTGGAGGGCTAGCCTTTCCTACAATGAGCAGTTCTTC. It encodes CAWRASLSYNEQFF.

A few counts support this clonotype. The chain employs TRBV5-4 and TRBJ1-1; no firm D call. Trimming shortened V by 4 bases and J by 4 bases, and 11 bases separated the two germline ends. The CDR3 has 13 residues. CDR1 and CDR2 (germline): SGHNT, YYREEE (reference sequence). The CDR3 here is CASSETKGTEAFF. The CDR3 coding sequence is TGTGCCAGCAGCGAAACTAAGGGCACTGAAGCTTTCTTT.

This clonotype showed up many times. This sequence joins TRBV3-1 and TRBJ2-5, with 8 bases aligning to TRBD1. V was pared by 4 bases and J by 6 bases, with 13 bases of the junction left unmatched. From germline, CDR1 is LGHDT and CDR2 YNNKEL (reference sequence). This CDR3 is 16 amino acids long. The CDR3 nucleotides are TGTGCCAGCAGCCGGGAAGGTGGGACAGGAGGGAAGACCCAGTACTTC. Protein: CASSREGGTGGKTQYF.

The V gene is TRBV15, the J gene TRBJ2-1; 11 bases line up with TRBD2. This CDR3 comprises 17 residues. Germline V gene lookup returns CDR1 LNHNV and CDR2 YYDKDF (reference sequence). V shed 4 bases, J shed 1 base, and the junction held 6 bases outside the gene matches. CDR3 in amino acids: CATSITSGSRSYNEQFF. The CDR3 DNA sequence: TGTGCCACCAGCATAACTAGCGGGAGCCGTTCCTACAATGAGCAGTTCTTC.

V usage is TRBV6-6 and J usage is TRBJ2-1; 9 bases line up with TRBD2. This CDR3 spans 17 amino acids. After removal of 2 bases from V and 3 bases from J, the junction contained 8 bases not matched to a gene. Germline lookup yields CDR1 MNHNY and CDR2 SVGAGI (reference sequence). CDR3: CASSYPRAGGFYNEQFF. The CDR3 bases are TGTGCCAGCAGTTACCCACGAGCGGGAGGCTTCTACAATGAGCAGTTCTTC.